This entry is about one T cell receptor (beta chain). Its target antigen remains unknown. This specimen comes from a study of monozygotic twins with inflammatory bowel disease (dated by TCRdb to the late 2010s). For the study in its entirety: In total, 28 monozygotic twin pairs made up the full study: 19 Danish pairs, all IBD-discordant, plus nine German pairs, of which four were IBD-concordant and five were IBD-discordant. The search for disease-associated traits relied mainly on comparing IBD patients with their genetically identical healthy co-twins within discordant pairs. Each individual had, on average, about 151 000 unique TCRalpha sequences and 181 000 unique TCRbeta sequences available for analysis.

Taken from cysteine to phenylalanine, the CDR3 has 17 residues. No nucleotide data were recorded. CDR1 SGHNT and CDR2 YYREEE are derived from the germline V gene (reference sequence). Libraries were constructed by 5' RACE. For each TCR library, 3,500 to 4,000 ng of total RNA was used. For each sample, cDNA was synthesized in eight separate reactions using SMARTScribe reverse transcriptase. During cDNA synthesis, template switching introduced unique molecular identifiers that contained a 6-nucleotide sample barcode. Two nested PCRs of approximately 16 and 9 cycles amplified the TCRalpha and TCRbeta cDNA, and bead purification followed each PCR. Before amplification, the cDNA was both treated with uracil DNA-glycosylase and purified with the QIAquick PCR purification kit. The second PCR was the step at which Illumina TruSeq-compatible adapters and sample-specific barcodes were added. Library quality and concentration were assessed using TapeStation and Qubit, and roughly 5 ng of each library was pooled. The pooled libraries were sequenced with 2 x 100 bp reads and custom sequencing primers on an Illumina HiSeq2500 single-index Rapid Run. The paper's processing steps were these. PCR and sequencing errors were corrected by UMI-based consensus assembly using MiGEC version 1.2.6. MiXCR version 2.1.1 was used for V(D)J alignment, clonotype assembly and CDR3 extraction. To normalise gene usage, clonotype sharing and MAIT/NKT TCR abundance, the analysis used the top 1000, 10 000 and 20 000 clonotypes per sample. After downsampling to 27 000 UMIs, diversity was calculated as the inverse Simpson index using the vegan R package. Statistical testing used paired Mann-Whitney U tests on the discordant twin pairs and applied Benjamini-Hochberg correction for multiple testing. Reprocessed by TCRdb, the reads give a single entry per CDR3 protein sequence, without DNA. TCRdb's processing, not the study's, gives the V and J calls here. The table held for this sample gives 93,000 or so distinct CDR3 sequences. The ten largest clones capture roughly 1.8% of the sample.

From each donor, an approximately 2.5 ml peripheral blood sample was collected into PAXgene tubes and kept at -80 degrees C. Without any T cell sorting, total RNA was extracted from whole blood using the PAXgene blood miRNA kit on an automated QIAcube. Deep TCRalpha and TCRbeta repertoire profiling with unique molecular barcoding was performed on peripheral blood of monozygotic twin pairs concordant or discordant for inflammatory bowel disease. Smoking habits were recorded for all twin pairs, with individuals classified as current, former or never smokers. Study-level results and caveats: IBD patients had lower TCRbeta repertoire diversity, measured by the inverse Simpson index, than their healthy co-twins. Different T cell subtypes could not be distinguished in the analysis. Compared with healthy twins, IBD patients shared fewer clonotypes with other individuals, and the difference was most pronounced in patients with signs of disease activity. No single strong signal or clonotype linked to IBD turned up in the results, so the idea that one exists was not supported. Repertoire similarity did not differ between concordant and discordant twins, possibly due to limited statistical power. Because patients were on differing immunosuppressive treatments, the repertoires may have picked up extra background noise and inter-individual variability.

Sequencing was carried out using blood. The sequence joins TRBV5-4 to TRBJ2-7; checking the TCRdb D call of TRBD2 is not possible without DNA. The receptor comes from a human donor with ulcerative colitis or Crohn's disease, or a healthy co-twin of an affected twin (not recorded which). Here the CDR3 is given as CASSDGLAGSSPYEQYF.